The 5 T cell receptor beta chains listed next were all sequenced from one sample in a study of metastatic and nonmetastatic thyroid tumors. Ahead of thyroid surgery, no patient had received treatment of any kind. TCRdb re-clonotyped the PCR reads via MiXCR. In the table there are 35,000 to 55,000 clones, around 2.9% of which are singletons. The sequencing sample was made of blood. All receptors derive from a female donor with papillary thyroid cancer or a benign thyroid nodule (not recorded which). Some clones in this sample may be carry-over from other donors' samples.

This clone has more than one count but fewer than ten. The chain links TRBV6-9 to TRBJ1-1; possibly TRBD1 for D (5 bases). CDR3 length equals 15 residues. Germline CDR1 is MNHGY and CDR2 is SVAAGI. With 3 bases removed from V and 7 bases from J, the gap between germline ends came to 18 bases. CDR3 amino acids: CASSYGTGTGREAFF. In nucleotides, the CDR3 is TGTGCCAGCAGTTACGGTACCGGGACGGGACGTGAAGCTTTCTTT.

This clone was counted ten times or more. The rearrangement links TRBV4-2 to TRBJ2-7; 10 bases fit TRBD2. V was clipped by 0 bases and J by 2 bases; unmatched bases: 7. There are 17 residues in the CDR3. CDR1 LGHNA and CDR2 YNFKEQ come from the germline V gene. The CDR3, as DNA: TGTGCCAGCAGCCAAGATGGGTTAGCGGGAGGTCCCTACGAGCAGTACTTC. Its protein product is CASSQDGLAGGPYEQYF.

This clone was counted at least ten times. This may be a read error, as it is one base from a much larger clone. Other DNA variants within this sample encode the same CDR3. Written as DNA, the CDR3 is TGTGCCAGCAGCTTCCCAAGTGCCGGGCCTAGCACTGAGGCTTTCTTT. Its translation: CASSFPSAGPSTEAFF. The chain employs TRBV6-4 and TRBJ1-1; D call uncertain. Germline CDR1 and CDR2: MRHNA and SNTAGT. The CDR3 loop spans 16 amino acids.

V is TRBV6-5 and J is TRBJ1-1, with 8 bases fitting TRBD1. CDR1 is MNHEY and CDR2 is SVGAGI in the germline V gene. V gave up 0 bases and J gave up 0 bases; unmatched junction bases: 6. This CDR3 spans 17 amino acids. The CDR3 protein is CASSYSGTGRVNTEAFF. CDR3 nucleotide sequence: TGTGCCAGCAGTTACTCGGGGACAGGAAGGGTGAACACTGAAGCTTTCTTT.

This clone was seen repeatedly, ten times or more. The chain links TRBV6-1 to TRBJ2-7, with D uncertain. The germline V gene encodes CDR1 MNHNS and CDR2 SASEGT. Between the trimmed V and J ends, which lost 1 base and 4 bases, there was a span of 8 bases. The CDR3 length is 13 residues. The DNA of the CDR3 is TGTGCCAGCAGTGAAGAACGGCTATACGAGCAGTACTTC. Translating gives CASSEERLYEQYF.